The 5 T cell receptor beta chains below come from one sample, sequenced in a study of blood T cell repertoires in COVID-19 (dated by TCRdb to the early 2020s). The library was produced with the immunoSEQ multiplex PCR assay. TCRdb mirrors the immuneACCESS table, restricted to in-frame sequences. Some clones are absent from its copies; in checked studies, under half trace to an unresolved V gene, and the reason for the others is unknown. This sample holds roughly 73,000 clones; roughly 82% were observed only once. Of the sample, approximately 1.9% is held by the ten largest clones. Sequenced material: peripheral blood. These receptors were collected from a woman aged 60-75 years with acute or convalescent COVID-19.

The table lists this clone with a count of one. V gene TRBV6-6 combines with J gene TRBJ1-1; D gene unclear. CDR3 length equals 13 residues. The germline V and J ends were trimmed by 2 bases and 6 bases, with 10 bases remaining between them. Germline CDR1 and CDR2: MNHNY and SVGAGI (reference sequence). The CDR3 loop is CASSYAQAPEAFF. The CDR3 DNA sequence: TGTGCCAGCAGTTACGCGCAGGCCCCTGAAGCTTTCTTT.

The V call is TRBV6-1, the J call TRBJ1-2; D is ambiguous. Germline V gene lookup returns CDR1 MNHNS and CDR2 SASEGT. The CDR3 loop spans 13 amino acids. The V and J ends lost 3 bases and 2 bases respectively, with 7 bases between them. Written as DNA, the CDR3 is TGTGCCAGCAGTGAGACAAGAAACTATGGCTACACCTTC. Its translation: CASSETRNYGYTF.

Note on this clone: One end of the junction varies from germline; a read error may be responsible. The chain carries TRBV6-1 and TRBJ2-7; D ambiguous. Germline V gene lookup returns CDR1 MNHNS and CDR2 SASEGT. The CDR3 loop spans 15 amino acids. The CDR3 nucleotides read TGTGCCAGCAGTGATAATCCCCCCCGTGCTCTCTCCCCTACTTTC. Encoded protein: CASSDNPPRALSPTF.

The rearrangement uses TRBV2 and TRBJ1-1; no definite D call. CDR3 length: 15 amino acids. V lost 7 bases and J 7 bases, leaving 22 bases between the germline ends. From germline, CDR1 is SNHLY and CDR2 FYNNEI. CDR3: CASTQDWRNGYEAFF. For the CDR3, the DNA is TGTGCCAGCACTCAGGACTGGCGGAATGGATATGAAGCTTTCTTT.

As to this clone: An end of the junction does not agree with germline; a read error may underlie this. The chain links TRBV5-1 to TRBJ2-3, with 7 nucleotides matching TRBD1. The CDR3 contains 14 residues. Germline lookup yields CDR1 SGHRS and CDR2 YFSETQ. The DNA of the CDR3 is TGCGCCAGCAGTTTGGGACAGACGGGAGATACGCAGTATTTT. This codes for CASSLGQTGDTQYF.